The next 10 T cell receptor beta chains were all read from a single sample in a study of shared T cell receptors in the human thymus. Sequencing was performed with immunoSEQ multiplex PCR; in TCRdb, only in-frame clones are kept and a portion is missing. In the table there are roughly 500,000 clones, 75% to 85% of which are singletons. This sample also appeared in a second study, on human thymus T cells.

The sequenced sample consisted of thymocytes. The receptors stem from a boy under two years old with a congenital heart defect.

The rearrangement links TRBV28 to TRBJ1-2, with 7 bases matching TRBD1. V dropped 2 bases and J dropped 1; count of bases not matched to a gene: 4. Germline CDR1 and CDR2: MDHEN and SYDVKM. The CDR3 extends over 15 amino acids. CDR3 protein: CASSLRDSLNYGYTF. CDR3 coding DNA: TGTGCCAGCAGTTTAAGGGACAGTCTTAACTATGGCTACACCTTC.

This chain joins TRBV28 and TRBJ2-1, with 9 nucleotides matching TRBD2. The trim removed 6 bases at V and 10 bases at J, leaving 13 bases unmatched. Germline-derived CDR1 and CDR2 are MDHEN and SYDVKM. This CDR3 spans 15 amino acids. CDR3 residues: CASRPPSGIRHEQFF. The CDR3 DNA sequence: TGTGCCAGCAGACCCCCTAGCGGGATCAGGCACGAGCAGTTCTTC. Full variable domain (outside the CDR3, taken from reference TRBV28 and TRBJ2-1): DVKVTQSSRYLVKRTGEKVFLECVQDMDHENMFWYRQDPGLGLRLIYFSYDVKMKEKGDIPEGYSVSREKKERFSLILESASTNQTSMYLCASRPPSGIRHEQFFGPGTRLTVL.

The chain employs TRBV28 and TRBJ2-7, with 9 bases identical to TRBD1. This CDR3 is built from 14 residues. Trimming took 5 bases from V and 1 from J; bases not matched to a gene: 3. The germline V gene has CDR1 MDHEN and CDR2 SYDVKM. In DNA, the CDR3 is TGTGCCAGCAGTCTCGGACAGGGGTCCTACGAGCAGTACTTC. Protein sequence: CASSLGQGSYEQYF.

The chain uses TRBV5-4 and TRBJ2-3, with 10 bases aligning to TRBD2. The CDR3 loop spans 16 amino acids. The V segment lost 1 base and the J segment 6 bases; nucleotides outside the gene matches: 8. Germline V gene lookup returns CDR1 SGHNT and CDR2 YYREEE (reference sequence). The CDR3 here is CASSLTSGITLDTQYF. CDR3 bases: TGTGCCAGCAGCTTGACTAGCGGGATCACCCTGGATACGCAGTATTTT.

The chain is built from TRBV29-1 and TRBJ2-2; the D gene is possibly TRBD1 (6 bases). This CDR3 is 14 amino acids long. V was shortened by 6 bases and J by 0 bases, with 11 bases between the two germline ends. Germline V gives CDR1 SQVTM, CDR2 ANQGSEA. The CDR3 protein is CSVATGANTGELFF. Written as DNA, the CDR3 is TGCAGCGTAGCGACAGGCGCGAACACCGGGGAGCTGTTTTTT.

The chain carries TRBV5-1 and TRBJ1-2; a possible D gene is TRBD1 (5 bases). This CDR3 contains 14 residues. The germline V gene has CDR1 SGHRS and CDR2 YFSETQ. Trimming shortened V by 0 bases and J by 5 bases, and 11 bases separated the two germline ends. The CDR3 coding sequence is TGCGCCAGCAGCTTGGGGGACTCCGGTTATGGCTACACCTTC. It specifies CASSLGDSGYGYTF.

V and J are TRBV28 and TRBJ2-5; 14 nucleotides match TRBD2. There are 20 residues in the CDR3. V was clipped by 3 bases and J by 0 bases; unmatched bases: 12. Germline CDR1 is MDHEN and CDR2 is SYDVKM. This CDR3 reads CASSFRPGLAGGGYQETQYF. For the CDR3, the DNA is TGTGCCAGCAGTTTCCGCCCCGGACTAGCGGGAGGAGGGTACCAAGAGACCCAGTACTTC.

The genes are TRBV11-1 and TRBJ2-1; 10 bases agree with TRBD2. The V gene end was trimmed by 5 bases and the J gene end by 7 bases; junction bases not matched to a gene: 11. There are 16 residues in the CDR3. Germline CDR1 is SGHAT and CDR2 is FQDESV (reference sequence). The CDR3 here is CASSQYTSGICNEQFF. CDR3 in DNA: TGTGCCAGCAGCCAATATACTAGCGGGATTTGTAATGAGCAGTTCTTC.

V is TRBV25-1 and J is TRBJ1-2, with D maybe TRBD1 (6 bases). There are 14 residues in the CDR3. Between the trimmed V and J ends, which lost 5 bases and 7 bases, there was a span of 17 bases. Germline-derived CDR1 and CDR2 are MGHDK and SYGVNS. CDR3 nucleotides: TGTGCCAGCAGTCGGGGGGCTCAATTCCCTGGCTACACCTTC. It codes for CASSRGAQFPGYTF.

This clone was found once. Here the CDR3 DNA reads TGTGCCAGCAGCTTAGCGCCCAGGGGATCGACCTACGAGCAGTACTTC. It encodes CASSLAPRGSTYEQYF. The chain employs TRBV7-9 and TRBJ2-7; a possible D gene is TRBD1 (6 bases). The CDR3 length is 16 residues. Per germline, CDR1 SEHNR and CDR2 FQNEAQ (reference sequence). V gave up 0 bases and J gave up 2 bases, with 14 bases separating them.